This TCR beta chain was found in a study of shared clonotypes between healthy human individuals. V shed 0 bases and J shed 5 bases, with 10 bases lying between them. CDR3 length equals 14 residues. Germline-derived CDR1 and CDR2 are MNHEY and SMNVEV (reference sequence). TCRdb's copy holds only in-frame clones and misses some; the assay was immunoSEQ multiplex PCR. The sample yields 400,000 to 600,000 clones, 60% to 80% seen once. The chain couples TRBV27 to TRBJ2-5, with D possibly being TRBD1 or TRBD2 (5 bases each). Sequencing was done on a sample of PBMCs. This clonotype was obtained from a woman in her 40s in good health. Some clones in this sample may be carry-over from other donors' samples. The CDR3 DNA is TGTGCCAGCAGTTTATCGGGGGTTGGGGAGACCCAGTACTTC. This gives the protein CASSLSGVGETQYF.